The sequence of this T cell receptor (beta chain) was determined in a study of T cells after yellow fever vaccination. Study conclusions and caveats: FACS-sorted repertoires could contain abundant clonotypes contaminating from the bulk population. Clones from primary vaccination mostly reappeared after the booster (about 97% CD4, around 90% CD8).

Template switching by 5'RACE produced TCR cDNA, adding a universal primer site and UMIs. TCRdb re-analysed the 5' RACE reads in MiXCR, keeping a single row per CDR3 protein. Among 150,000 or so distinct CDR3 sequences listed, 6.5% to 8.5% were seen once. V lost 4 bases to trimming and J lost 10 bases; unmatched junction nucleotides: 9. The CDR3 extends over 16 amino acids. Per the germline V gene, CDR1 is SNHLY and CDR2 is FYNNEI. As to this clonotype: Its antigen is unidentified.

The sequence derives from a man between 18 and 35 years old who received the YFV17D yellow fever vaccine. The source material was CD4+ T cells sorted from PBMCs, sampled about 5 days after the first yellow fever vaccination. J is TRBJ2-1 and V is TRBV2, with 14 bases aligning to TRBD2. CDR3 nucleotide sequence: TGTGCCAGCAGTGCGAGTGGAGGACTAGCGGGGGGCGAGCAGTTCTTC. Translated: CASSASGGLAGGEQFF. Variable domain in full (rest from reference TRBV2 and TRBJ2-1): EPEVTQTPSHQVTQMGQEVILRCVPISNHLYFYWYRQILGQKVEFLVSFYNNEISEKSEIFDDQFSVERPDGSNFTLKIRSTKLEDSAMYFCASSASGGLAGGEQFFGPGTRLTVL.